This TCR beta chain was sequenced during a study of shared clonotypes between healthy human individuals. The junction had 2 bases not matched to a gene; V was cut back by 3 bases and J by 3 bases. Germline V gene data show CDR1 as KGHSH and CDR2 as LQKENI. The CDR3 spans 14 residues. Sequencing was performed with immunoSEQ multiplex PCR; in TCRdb, only in-frame clones are kept and a portion is missing. The table has over 1.5 million clones, nearly 99% seen once. With respect to this clone: Different DNA sequences within this sample yield the same CDR3.

The sequence derives from a man aged 25 to 40 in good health. This sequence joins TRBV18 and TRBJ2-7, with 10 positions matching TRBD1. Sequencing was carried out using naive CD4+ T cells sorted from blood. Sample subset: CD45RA+ positively selected. CDR3 loop: CASSPGTGVYEQYF. DNA for the CDR3: TGTGCCAGCTCACCCGGGACAGGGGTCTACGAGCAGTACTTC.